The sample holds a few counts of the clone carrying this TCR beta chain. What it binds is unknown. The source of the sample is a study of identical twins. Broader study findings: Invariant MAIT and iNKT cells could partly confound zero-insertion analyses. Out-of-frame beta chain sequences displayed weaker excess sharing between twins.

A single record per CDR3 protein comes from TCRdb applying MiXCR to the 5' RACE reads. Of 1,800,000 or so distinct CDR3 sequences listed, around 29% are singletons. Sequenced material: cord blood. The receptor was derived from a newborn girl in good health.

CDR3 protein: CATSKRGSSYEQYF. In DNA form, the CDR3 reads TGTGCCACCAGTAAAAGGGGCTCCTCCTACGAGCAGTACTTC. This chain connects TRBV24-1 to TRBJ2-7; possible D gene TRBD1, 5 bases. V dropped 6 bases and J dropped 0 bases, with 11 bases sitting between them. CDR1 KGHDR and CDR2 SFDVKD come from the germline V gene. The CDR3 has 14 residues.